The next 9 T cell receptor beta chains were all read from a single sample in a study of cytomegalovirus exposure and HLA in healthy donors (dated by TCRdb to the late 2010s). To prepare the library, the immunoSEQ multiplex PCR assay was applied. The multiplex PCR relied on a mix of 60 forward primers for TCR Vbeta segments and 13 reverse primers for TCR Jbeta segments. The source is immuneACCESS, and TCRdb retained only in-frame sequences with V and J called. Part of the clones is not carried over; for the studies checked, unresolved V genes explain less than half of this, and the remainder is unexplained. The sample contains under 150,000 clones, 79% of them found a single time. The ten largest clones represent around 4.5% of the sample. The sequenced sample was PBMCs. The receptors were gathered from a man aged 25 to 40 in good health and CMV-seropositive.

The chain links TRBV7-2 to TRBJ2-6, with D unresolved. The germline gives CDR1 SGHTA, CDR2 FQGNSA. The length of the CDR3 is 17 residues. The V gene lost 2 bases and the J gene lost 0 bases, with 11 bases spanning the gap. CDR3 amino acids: CASSLRHSLSGANVLTF. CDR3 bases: TGTGCCAGCAGCTTACGGCACAGCCTCTCTGGGGCCAACGTCCTGACTTTC.

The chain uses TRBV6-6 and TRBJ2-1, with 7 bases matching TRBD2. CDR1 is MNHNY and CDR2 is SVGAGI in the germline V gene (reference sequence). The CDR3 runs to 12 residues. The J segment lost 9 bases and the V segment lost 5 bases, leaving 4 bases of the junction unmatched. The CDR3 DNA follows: TGTGCCAGCAGTCCGACTAGCAGTGAGCAGTTCTTC. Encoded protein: CASSPTSSEQFF.

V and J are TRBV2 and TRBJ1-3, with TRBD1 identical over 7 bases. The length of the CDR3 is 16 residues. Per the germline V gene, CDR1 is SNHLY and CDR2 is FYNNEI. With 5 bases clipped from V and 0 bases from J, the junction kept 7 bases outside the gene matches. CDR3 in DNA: TGTGCCAGCAGTCTAGACAGGGCTTCCTCTGGAAACACCATATATTTT. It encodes CASSLDRASSGNTIYF.

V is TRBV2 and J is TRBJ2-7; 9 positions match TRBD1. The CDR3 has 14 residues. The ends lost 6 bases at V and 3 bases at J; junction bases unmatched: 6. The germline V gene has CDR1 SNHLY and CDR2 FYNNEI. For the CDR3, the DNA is TGTGCCAGCAGGACGGACAGGGGAAGCTACGAGCAGTACTTC. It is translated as CASRTDRGSYEQYF.

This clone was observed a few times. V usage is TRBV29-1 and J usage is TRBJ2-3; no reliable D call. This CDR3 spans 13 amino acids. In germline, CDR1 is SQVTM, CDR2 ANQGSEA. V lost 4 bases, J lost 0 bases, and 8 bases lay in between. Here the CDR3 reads CSVATTSTDTQYF. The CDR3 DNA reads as TGCAGCGTTGCGACGACAAGCACAGATACGCAGTATTTT.

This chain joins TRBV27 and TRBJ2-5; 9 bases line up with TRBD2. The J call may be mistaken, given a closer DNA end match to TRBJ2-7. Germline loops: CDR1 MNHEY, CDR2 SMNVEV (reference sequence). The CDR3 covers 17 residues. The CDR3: CASSRRFGREGPYEQYF. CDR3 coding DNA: TGTGCCAGCAGTCGCCGTTTCGGGCGGGAGGGCCCCTACGAGCAGTACTTC.

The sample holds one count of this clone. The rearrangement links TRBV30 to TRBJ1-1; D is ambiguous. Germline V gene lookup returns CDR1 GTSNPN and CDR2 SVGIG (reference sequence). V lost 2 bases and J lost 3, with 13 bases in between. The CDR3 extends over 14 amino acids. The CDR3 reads CAWSPLVGDTEAFF. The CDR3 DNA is TGTGCCTGGAGTCCGCTGGTCGGGGACACTGAAGCTTTCTTT.

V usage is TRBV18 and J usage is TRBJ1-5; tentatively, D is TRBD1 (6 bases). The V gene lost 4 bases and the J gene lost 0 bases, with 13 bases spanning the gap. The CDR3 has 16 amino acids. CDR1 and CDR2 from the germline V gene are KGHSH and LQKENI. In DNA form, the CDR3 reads TGTGCCAGCTCACTAACACAGGGTTATAGCAATCAGCCCCAGCATTTT. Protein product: CASSLTQGYSNQPQHF.

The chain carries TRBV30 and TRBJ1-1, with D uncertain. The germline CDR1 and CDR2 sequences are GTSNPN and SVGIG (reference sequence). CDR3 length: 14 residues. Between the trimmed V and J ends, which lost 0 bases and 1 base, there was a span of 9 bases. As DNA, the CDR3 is TGTGCCTGGAGTGTAGTACTTTGGAACACTGAAGCTTTCTTT. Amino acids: CAWSVVLWNTEAFF.